This paragraph covers one T cell receptor (beta chain) sequence. The data were obtained in a study of blood T cell repertoires in COVID-19. As for the study in general: Spain, Italy and the United States supplied samples that represented acute and convalescent COVID-19.

The CDR3 is made up of 13 amino acids. V shed 3 bases and J shed 0 bases, with 9 bases lying between them. CDR1 DFQATT and CDR2 SNEGSKA come from the germline V gene (reference sequence). Authors' analysis steps: How many nucleated cells were present was estimated from reference gene primer amplification. Data came from immunoSEQ multiplex PCR; TCRdb stores just in-frame clones and leaves some out. The V and J calls and clone size come from that table; D and trimming were worked out from the DNA. In the table there are under 70,000 clones, roughly 84% of which are singletons. Sequenced sample: peripheral blood. The chain employs TRBV20-1 and TRBJ2-7, with TRBD2 as a possible D gene (5 bases). The sequence came from a young woman with acute or convalescent COVID-19. CDR3 DNA: TGCAGTGCTAGTCGCGGGTACTCCTACGAGCAGTACTTC. This sequence encodes CSASRGYSYEQYF.